The clone carrying this T cell receptor (beta chain) was counted only a few times. Its antigen is as yet unknown. The data stem from a study of T cells after yellow fever vaccination. Study overall: Preparing low-cell-number fractions relied on SMART-Seq v4 Ultra Low Input. Study results and limitations: Peaking on day 5 versus 15, the secondary response was faster but weaker. Booster samples showed a return of most primary-vaccination clones (about 97% CD4, around 88% CD8).

By 5'RACE template switching, TCR cDNA was produced, with a universal primer site and UMIs added in the process. TCRdb redid the calling of the 5' RACE reads with MiXCR, one entry per CDR3 protein. The sample lists about 260,000 distinct CDR3 sequences, 10% to 15% occurring once. The length of the CDR3 is 15 residues. Germline V gene data show CDR1 as SGHDT and CDR2 as YYEEEE. J gave up 6 bases and V 4 bases, and 6 bases lay outside the gene matches. The chain combines TRBV5-6 with TRBJ2-1; 11 positions match TRBD1. The source of this sequence is a man aged 25-45 years who received the YFV17D yellow fever vaccine. The starting material was CD4+ T cells sorted from PBMCs, obtained 45 days after the yellow fever booster vaccination. This CDR3 is CASSPGTGGPNEQFF. In DNA form, the CDR3 reads TGTGCCAGCAGCCCCGGGACAGGGGGGCCCAATGAGCAGTTCTTC.